This TCR beta chain was found in a study of T cells in Graves' hyperthyroidism and ophthalmopathy. Overall study findings and caveats: In simple terms, a model built on 13 V-J features told ophthalmopathy apart from stable hyperthyroidism.

This clonotype was counted many times. Antigen specificity is unknown. Germline V gives CDR1 LNHDA, CDR2 SQIVND (reference sequence). Trimming pared 5 bases from V and 0 bases from J, leaving 13 bases between. The CDR3 has 15 amino acids. TCR beta CDR3 regions were amplified from RNA. HTBI primers were employed in a first-round RT-PCR of the TCR CDR3. One entry per CDR3 protein, called by TCRdb with MiXCR from the multiplex PCR reads. The repertoire consists of 250,000 or so distinct CDR3 sequences, with about 16% occurring once and the leading ten covering about 30%. Each patient was aged 18 to 65 and had newly diagnosed hyperthyroidism of under 2 months' duration. Diagnoses used clinical symptoms, serum thyroxine and TRAb, thyroid ultrasound and orbital computed tomography.

The gene calls are TRBV19 and TRBJ1-2; D perhaps matches TRBD1 (5 bases). The clonotype was recovered from a woman between 50 and 59 years old with Graves' hyperthyroidism that later progressed to Graves' ophthalmopathy. What was sequenced was blood. The CDR3 sequence: CASSVGRPTNYGYTF. In DNA, the CDR3 is TGTGCCAGTAGTGTGGGGCGGCCCACTAACTATGGCTACACCTTC.